A single sample gave rise to the 11 T cell receptor beta chains below, sequenced in a study of human T cells and chemical hapten exposure. TCRdb re-derived calls from the RACE reads in MiXCR, one entry per CDR3 protein. The sample lists about 82,000 distinct CDR3 sequences; about 8.6% were seen once. Time point reported: healthy volunteer bleed at 6 weeks. Unfractionated whole blood served as the source for total RNA extraction. Sequenced input: whole blood. The receptors originated from a male donor in good health. Some clones in this sample may be carry-over from other donors' samples.

This chain connects TRBV6-6 to TRBJ1-1, with a weak D call TRBD1 (6 bases). Trimming left V 2 bases short and J 3 bases short, with 7 bases between. CDR1 and CDR2 (germline): MNHNY, SVGAGI (reference sequence). This CDR3 spans 13 amino acids. CDR3 coding DNA: TGTGCCAGCAGTTACCCAGGGGACACTGAAGCTTTCTTT. Translation: CASSYPGDTEAFF.

This clonotype was found a few times. The rearrangement links TRBV12-3 or TRBV12-4 to TRBJ1-1; the match to TRBD1 covers 8 bases. Trimming removed 6 bases from V and 9 bases from J; junction bases left unmatched: 12. This CDR3 is 14 amino acids long. The DNA for the CDR3 is TGTGCCAGCAGCGAAACCAGGACAGGGAGGAAAGCTTTCTTT. The encoded protein is CASSETRTGRKAFF.

This clonotype has a handful of counts. This sequence joins TRBV10-1 and TRBJ2-5, with TRBD2 matching 15 bases. The CDR3 contains 17 residues. After removal of 6 bases from V and 0 bases from J, the junction contained 5 bases not matched to a gene. In germline, CDR1 is WNHNN, CDR2 SYGVQD (reference sequence). The CDR3 DNA reads as TGCGCCAGCAGCCCCGGGACTAGCGGGAGGTACCAAGAGACCCAGTACTTC. It translates to CASSPGTSGRYQETQYF.

This clonotype was counted between two and nine times. The V call is TRBV4-3, the J call TRBJ1-4; 9 bases are shared with TRBD1. CDR1 LGHNA and CDR2 YSLEER come from the germline V gene. V dropped 3 bases and J dropped 7; count of bases not matched to a gene: 3. The CDR3 consists of 14 residues. CDR3 sequence (DNA): TGCGCCAGCAGCCATGGGACAGGGAGTGAAAAACTGTTTTTT. It translates to CASSHGTGSEKLFF.

This clonotype was observed a few times. The chain uses TRBV7-9 and TRBJ1-1; D may be TRBD1 (5 bases). Germline V gene sequence: CDR1 SEHNR, CDR2 FQNEAQ (reference sequence). V shed 7 bases and J shed 1 base, with 16 bases lying between them. This CDR3 is built from 15 residues. This chain's CDR3 is CASNLATDSNTEAFF. CDR3 nucleotides: TGTGCCAGCAACCTCGCGACAGATTCGAACACTGAAGCTTTCTTT.

This clonotype was found a few times. The junction differs from germline at one of its ends, possibly a read error. The chain recombines TRBV12-3 or TRBV12-4 with TRBJ2-3, with D possibly matching TRBD2 (6 bases). The CDR3 has 12 amino acids. The CDR3 protein is CASQTSRGRRDF. In DNA form, the CDR3 reads TGTGCCAGCCAGACTAGTCGGGGTCGTAGGGATTTT.

This clonotype was picked up a small number of times. The chain combines TRBV3-1 with TRBJ2-7; possibly TRBD1 for D (6 bases). CDR1 and CDR2 (germline): LGHDT, YNNKEL (reference sequence). This CDR3 has 14 residues. Trimming shortened V by 4 bases and J by 0 bases, and 10 bases separated the two germline ends. CDR3 bases: TGTGCCAGCAGCCCCGGACAGAGCTCCTACGAGCAGTACTTC. Translation gives CASSPGQSSYEQYF.

This clonotype has a handful of counts. This chain uses TRBV12-3 or TRBV12-4 with TRBJ1-1; 7 bases fit TRBD1. Trimming removed 6 bases from V and 2 bases from J; junction bases left unmatched: 15. The CDR3 runs to 17 residues. CDR3 bases: TGTGCCAGCAGAACAGACAGGGACCCTTTTTTCAACACTGAAGCTTTCTTT. Translating it yields CASRTDRDPFFNTEAFF.

This clonotype has a handful of counts. This chain joins TRBV14 and TRBJ1-1; the D is unclear. Trimming took 0 bases from V and 3 from J, leaving 5 bases between them. The length of the CDR3 is 13 residues. Germline lookup yields CDR1 SGHDN and CDR2 FVKESK. The DNA of the CDR3 is TGTGCCAGCAGCCAAGACAGTTACACTGAAGCTTTCTTT. It encodes CASSQDSYTEAFF.

The chain links TRBV18 to TRBJ1-1; 8 bases align to TRBD1. The J segment lost 6 bases and the V segment lost 3 bases, leaving 24 bases of the junction unmatched. The V gene's germline CDR1 is KGHSH and CDR2 LQKENI. The CDR3 contains 20 residues. The CDR3 region has the DNA TGTGCCAGCTCACCCTCTAACCGGGACAGGATAGCCAATTGGTATGCTGAAGCTTTCTTT. This gives the protein CASSPSNRDRIANWYAEAFF. Complete variable domain (other parts from reference TRBV18 and TRBJ1-1): NAGVMQNPRHLVRRRGQEARLRCSPMKGHSHVYWYRQLPEEGLKFMVYLQKENIIDESGMPKERFSAEFPKEGPSILRIQQVVRGDSAAYFCASSPSNRDRIANWYAEAFFGQGTRLTVV.

The V gene is TRBV12-3 or TRBV12-4, the J gene TRBJ2-6; 9 bases are a match to TRBD1. This CDR3 is 11 amino acids long. V lost 5 bases to trimming and J lost 17 bases; unmatched junction nucleotides: 4. As DNA, the CDR3 is TGTGCCAGCAGTGGGACAGGGAGGGTGACTTTC. This encodes CASSGTGRVTF.